One sample yielded the 28 T cell receptor beta chains listed below, sequenced in a study of early T cells in non-severe SARS-CoV-2 infection. From the 5' RACE reads, TCRdb called clonotypes with MiXCR, one entry per CDR3 protein. The sample carries about 44,000 distinct CDR3 sequences, about 6.5% recorded once. The sequences come from whole blood, collected at baseline. The receptors here all came from an adult who was a healthcare worker with PCR-confirmed SARS-CoV-2 infection or an uninfected control (not recorded which).

There are many counts of this clonotype. The chain couples TRBV20-1 to TRBJ2-7, with D unresolved. V was trimmed by 3 bases and J by 0 bases, leaving 12 bases between them. The CDR3 consists of 14 residues. Germline V gene sequence: CDR1 DFQATT, CDR2 SNEGSKA (reference sequence). CDR3 in amino acids: CSASRIRSSYEQYF. CDR3 DNA: TGCAGTGCTAGCAGGATCCGAAGCTCCTACGAGCAGTACTTC.

This clonotype has at least ten counts. This sequence joins TRBV6-1 and TRBJ1-1; no definite D call. The CDR3 length is 13 residues. Between the trimmed V and J ends, which lost 10 bases and 1 base, there was a span of 13 bases. In germline, CDR1 is MNHNS, CDR2 SASEGT. The CDR3 region is CATLKTRNTEAFF. The CDR3 DNA reads TGTGCCACCCTCAAGACAAGGAACACTGAAGCTTTCTTT.

This clonotype appeared a few times. The chain combines TRBV27 with TRBJ2-7; TRBD2 aligns across 11 bases. Germline-derived CDR1 and CDR2 are MNHEY and SMNVEV (reference sequence). Trimming at V came to 5 bases and at J to 2 bases, leaving 8 bases not matched to a gene. CDR3 size: 16 residues. CDR3 sequence (DNA): TGTGCCAGCAGTAGAGCTAGCGGGAGGTCCCCCTACGAGCAGTACTTC. Protein product: CASSRASGRSPYEQYF.

The sample holds many counts of this clonotype. The chain has TRBV29-1 and TRBJ2-7, with D uncertain. This CDR3 spans 12 amino acids. Per germline, CDR1 SQVTM and CDR2 ANQGSEA. Deletions cut 0 bases from V and 4 bases from J, with 7 bases between. The CDR3 region is CSVEDEQYEQYF. In DNA form, the CDR3 reads TGCAGCGTTGAAGATGAACAGTACGAGCAGTACTTC.

This clonotype was found many times. The junction departs from the called germline gene at one end, perhaps through a read error. The rearrangement links TRBV6-2 or TRBV6-3 to TRBJ2-1; D unclear. Looked up from germline, CDR1 is MNHEY and CDR2 is SVGEGT. CDR3 size: 12 residues. The CDR3 nucleotides read TGTGCCAGCAGCTACTTGCTTAATGAGCAGTTCTTC. It specifies CASSYLLNEQFF.

This clonotype was seen only a few times. This rearrangement joins TRBV11-2 to TRBJ1-1; possible D gene TRBD1, 5 bases. Germline V CDR1 and CDR2: SGHAT, FQNNGV. The V gene lost 5 bases and the J gene lost 4 bases, with 17 bases spanning the gap. CDR3 length: 15 residues. CDR3 sequence (DNA): TGTGCCAGCAGCCTACGTGGGGGGAGCGGCACTGAAGCTTTCTTT. It specifies CASSLRGGSGTEAFF.

The table lists this clonotype with a few counts. The chain combines TRBV21-1 with TRBJ2-7; no DNA check was done on the table's D call, TRBD1. TRBV21-1 is a recognized pseudogene. The CDR3 spans 16 residues. This chain's CDR3 is CASSKEGRGCSNEQYF. Here the CDR3 DNA reads TGTGCCAGCAGCAAAGAAGGCAGGGGTTGTAGTAACGAGCAGTACTTC.

The chain recombines TRBV4-1 with TRBJ2-5; TRBD2 matches at 9 bases. From germline, CDR1 is MGHRA and CDR2 YSYEKL. Trimming removed 1 base from V and 1 base from J; junction bases left unmatched: 16. The CDR3 is 20 amino acids. The CDR3 coding sequence is TGCGCCAGCAGCCAAGGGACCTTCGGCGGTAGCGGGGGATCCCAAGAGACCCAGTACTTC. Protein sequence: CASSQGTFGGSGGSQETQYF.

The chain is built from TRBV6-5 and TRBJ2-1; 8 bases align to TRBD2. Germline loops: CDR1 MNHEY, CDR2 SVGAGI. This CDR3 is built from 18 residues. The trim removed 0 bases at V and 4 bases at J, leaving 11 bases unmatched. The CDR3 region is CASSYSGFGGRLYNEQFF. CDR3 nucleotides: TGTGCCAGCAGTTACTCCGGATTTGGCGGGAGGTTGTACAATGAGCAGTTCTTC.

The table lists this clonotype with a few counts. This chain uses TRBV20-1 with TRBJ1-2, with 7 bases fitting TRBD1. Trimming removed 2 bases from V and 8 bases from J; junction bases left unmatched: 11. This CDR3 spans 14 amino acids. CDR1 and CDR2 from the germline V gene are DFQATT and SNEGSKA (reference sequence). CDR3 amino acids: CSARSRQGMQGYTF. The CDR3 bases are TGCAGTGCTAGAAGTAGACAGGGAATGCAGGGCTACACCTTC.

The chain joins TRBV12-3 or TRBV12-4 to TRBJ2-3; 8 bases fit TRBD1. The CDR3 covers 15 residues. V trimming: 3 bases; J trimming: 1 base; junction bases outside the gene matches: 3. The CDR3 nucleotides read TGTGCCAGCAGTTTCCAGGGACAGGGCACAGATACGCAGTATTTT. The encoded protein is CASSFQGQGTDTQYF.

This clonotype was seen many times. The chain employs TRBV4-2 and TRBJ2-7; 10 nucleotides line up with TRBD2. Losses at the gene ends were 2 bases for V and 2 bases for J; bases not matched to a gene: 6. CDR1 and CDR2 from the germline V gene are LGHNA and YNFKEQ. This CDR3 has 16 residues. DNA for the CDR3: TGTGCCAGCAGCCAACTTTTGGGGACTAGCGCCTACGAGCAGTACTTC. Amino acid sequence: CASSQLLGTSAYEQYF.

This clonotype came up a few times. The V gene is TRBV4-3, the J gene TRBJ2-2; no reliable D call. Germline loops: CDR1 LGHNA, CDR2 YSLEER. V was pared by 0 bases and J by 7 bases, with 12 bases between. The CDR3 totals 15 residues. The CDR3 DNA follows: TGCGCCAGCAGCCAAGACCTTCTCCAGGACGGGGAGCTGTTTTTT. This sequence encodes CASSQDLLQDGELFF.

The rearrangement links TRBV20-1 to TRBJ2-7; 9 bases are shared with TRBD2. Germline assignment: CDR1 DFQATT and CDR2 SNEGSKA (reference sequence). The CDR3 length is 14 residues. V trimming: 5 bases; J trimming: 2 bases; junction bases outside the gene matches: 7. The CDR3 sequence is CSAPTSGQPYEQYF. CDR3 nucleotide sequence: TGCAGTGCTCCCACTAGCGGGCAGCCCTACGAGCAGTACTTC.

J is TRBJ2-1 and V is TRBV6-6; TRBD1 is a possible D gene (6 bases). Trimming removed 2 bases at V and 0 bases at J, with 8 bases between. The CDR3 is 15 residues long. The germline gives CDR1 MNHNY, CDR2 SVGAGI (reference sequence). CDR3 in amino acids: CASSYDRTSYNEQFF. In nucleotides, the CDR3 is TGTGCCAGCAGTTACGACAGGACCTCCTACAATGAGCAGTTCTTC.

This clonotype has ten or more counts. The chain couples TRBV4-2 to TRBJ2-3, with D possibly TRBD2 on 5 matching bases. The germline CDR1 and CDR2 sequences are LGHNA and YNFKEQ. The V and J ends lost 4 bases and 5 bases respectively, with 19 bases between them. There are 16 residues in the CDR3. The CDR3 nucleotides are TGTGCCAGCAGCCCTCCGTCCGAGGGCCAAAGAGATACGCAGTATTTT. Translating it yields CASSPPSEGQRDTQYF.

This clonotype occurred many times. The gene calls are TRBV20-1 and TRBJ1-1; 9 bases fit TRBD1. This CDR3 is built from 15 residues. Germline lookup yields CDR1 DFQATT and CDR2 SNEGSKA (reference sequence). V lost 0 bases and J lost 3; bases outside the gene matches: 5. The CDR3, as DNA: TGCAGTGCTAGAGATCGAAGACAGGGGGACACTGAAGCTTTCTTT. Amino acid sequence: CSARDRRQGDTEAFF.

The chain couples TRBV5-1 to TRBJ1-4, with D possibly being TRBD1 (6 bases). The ends were cut back, 6 bases at V and 9 bases at J, with 18 bases in the middle. Germline CDR1 and CDR2: SGHRS and YFSETQ. The CDR3 has 14 residues. This chain's CDR3 is CASMLGDRGQKLFF. The DNA for the CDR3 is TGCGCCAGCATGCTTGGAGACCGGGGGCAAAAACTGTTTTTT.

This clonotype was counted at least ten times. This chain links TRBV7-8 with TRBJ1-5, with TRBD1 matching over 7 bases. The CDR3 runs 16 residues. V gave up 5 bases and J gave up 3 bases; unmatched junction bases: 10. CDR1 is SGHVS, CDR2 FQNEAQ, per germline. The CDR3 DNA reads TGTGCCAGCAGCGATACCCTCGACAGGGTCAATCAGCCCCAGCATTTT. The encoded protein is CASSDTLDRVNQPQHF.

This clonotype was observed many times. The J gene is TRBJ2-1, the V gene TRBV3-1, with D perhaps matching TRBD1 or TRBD2 (6 bases each). The CDR3 has 13 residues. Deletions cut 7 bases from V and 8 bases from J, with 15 bases between. Per germline, CDR1 LGHDT and CDR2 YNNKEL (reference sequence). CDR3 coding DNA: TGTGCCAGCACCCCTTTGGGGGGCCATGAGCAGTTCTTC. It translates to CASTPLGGHEQFF.

In this sample, this clonotype turned up many times. V usage is TRBV6-2 or TRBV6-3 and J usage is TRBJ2-4, with 8 bases aligning to TRBD1. In germline, CDR1 is MNHEY, CDR2 SVGEGT. J lost 6 bases, V lost 5 bases, and 9 bases had no gene match. The CDR3 contains 15 residues. This CDR3 is CASSEVGTGGNIQYF. CDR3 sequence (DNA): TGTGCCAGCAGTGAAGTCGGGACAGGCGGAAACATTCAGTACTTC.

There are many counts of this clonotype. V usage is TRBV2 and J usage is TRBJ1-4; no firm D call. V lost 4 bases and J lost 6, with 12 bases in between. Germline CDR1 SNHLY, CDR2 FYNNEI. This CDR3 spans 14 amino acids. For the CDR3, the DNA is TGTGCCAGCAGTGCATCAGAGGCTGATGAAAAACTGTTTTTT. Amino acid sequence: CASSASEADEKLFF. The complete variable domain, with remaining parts taken from reference TRBV2 and TRBJ1-4, reads EPEVTQTPSHQVTQMGQEVILRCVPISNHLYFYWYRQILGQKVEFLVSFYNNEISEKSEIFDDQFSVERPDGSNFTLKIRSTKLEDSAMYFCASSASEADEKLFFGSGTQLSVL.

This clonotype was found a few times. V is TRBV18 and J is TRBJ1-2; no reliable D call. The germline V gene encodes CDR1 KGHSH and CDR2 LQKENI. CDR3 length: 12 residues. V was shortened by 5 bases and J by 0 bases, with 4 bases between the two germline ends. CDR3 in amino acids: CASSASNYGYTF. The CDR3 DNA reads TGTGCCAGCTCAGCGTCTAACTATGGCTACACCTTC.

This clonotype was counted many times. CDR3 amino acids: CASSHDRGGYYGYTF. The CDR3 nucleotides read TGTGCCAGCAGCCATGACAGGGGAGGATACTATGGCTACACCTTC. The V gene is TRBV14, the J gene TRBJ1-2; 8 bases match TRBD1. Germline V gene lookup returns CDR1 SGHDN and CDR2 FVKESK. The CDR3 runs to 15 residues. With V trimmed by 3 bases and J by 3 bases, 6 bases remained unmatched.

This clonotype was seen at least ten times. The chain employs TRBV6-6 and TRBJ2-7, with 7 bases identical to TRBD1. Germline V lookup: CDR1 MNHNY, CDR2 SVGAGI (reference sequence). The CDR3 consists of 12 residues. After removal of 9 bases from V and 0 bases from J, the junction contained 2 bases not matched to a gene. In nucleotides, the CDR3 is TGTGCCAGTCGGGACAGCTCCTACGAGCAGTACTTC. Residues: CASRDSSYEQYF.

At least ten counts were recorded for this clonotype. The chain employs TRBV10-3 and TRBJ2-1; tentatively, D is TRBD1 or TRBD2 (6 bases each). V was shortened by 8 bases and J by 3 bases, with 14 bases between the two germline ends. This CDR3 is 14 amino acids long. Germline CDR1 and CDR2: ENHRY and SYGVKD. The CDR3 nucleotides are TGTGCCATCGGGAACGGGGGCTACTACAATGAGCAGTTCTTC. Translation gives CAIGNGGYYNEQFF.

This clonotype showed up many times. This chain connects TRBV28 to TRBJ2-3; D not certain. The germline V and J ends were trimmed by 5 bases and 2 bases, with 11 bases remaining between them. Germline CDR1 and CDR2: MDHEN and SYDVKM. The CDR3 has 14 residues. CDR3 region: CASSHGWNTDTQYF. CDR3 coding DNA: TGTGCCAGCAGTCACGGGTGGAACACAGATACGCAGTATTTT.

The J gene is TRBJ2-7, the V gene TRBV20-1; D is possibly TRBD1 (5 bases). This CDR3 has 13 residues. Germline V gene data show CDR1 as DFQATT and CDR2 as SNEGSKA (reference sequence). The V gene lost 1 base and the J gene lost 2 bases, with 9 bases spanning the gap. CDR3 nucleotides: TGCAGTGCTAGAGTTAAGGGGACCTACGAGCAGTACTTC. The encoded protein is CSARVKGTYEQYF.